The clone carrying this T cell receptor beta chain was counted many times. Its target is not known. TCRdb reanalysed the reads using MiXCR and keeps one entry per CDR3 protein. The data show 150,000 to 200,000 distinct CDR3 sequences, with 13% to 15% seen just once and 20% to 30% held by the top ten. The record originates from a study of T cell repertoires in cytomegalovirus infection. For the study at large: Public TCR beta signatures provided an indication of both CMV infection and a matching HLA type. General study findings and limits: Totalled public TCR beta family frequency picked out people who carried CMV plus the relevant HLA. Predominance within the ex vivo response was attributable to HLA-C-restricted CMV-specific TCR beta clonotypes.

Germline V gives CDR1 SGHTA, CDR2 FQGNSA. Between the trimmed V and J ends, which lost 2 bases and 8 bases, there was a span of 12 bases. The CDR3 runs 14 residues. Sequencing was done on a sample of PBMCs. This TCR was recovered from a human donor in good health (CMV status not recorded). Some clones in this sample may be carry-over from other donors' samples. This rearrangement joins TRBV7-2 to TRBJ1-4, with D possibly being TRBD1 (6 bases). The CDR3 protein is CASSLQGTGEKLFF. The CDR3 bases are TGTGCCAGCAGCTTACAGGGGACGGGGGAAAAACTGTTTTTT.